There are many counts of the clone carrying this T cell receptor (beta chain). The antigen remains undetermined. There are 15 residues in the CDR3. CDR1 and CDR2 from the germline V gene are SGHRS and YFSETQ. V lost 4 bases and J lost 2, with 15 bases in between. When naive CD8 T cells were sorted, they were gated as CD8+CD4-CCR7+CD45RA+. MiXCR, applied by TCRdb to the PCR reads, yields one record per CDR3 protein. Of over 600,000 distinct CDR3 sequences in the sample, 15% to 20% were seen once. This sample is drawn from a study of molecular identifiers for immune sequencing clone quantification. Study observations and caveats: Beyond 20 RNA copies, clones held over 98% of effector molecules, compared with under 1% in naive cells.

The sequencing sample was made of naive CD8+ T cells from blood, with Jurkat cell RNA spiked in. As to subset: FACS-sorted CD8+CD4-CCR7+CD45RA+ naive T cells. This TCR derives from a human donor in good health. Some libraries in this study had Jurkat cell RNA spiked in. The chain combines TRBV5-1 with TRBJ2-5, with D perhaps TRBD2 (5 bases). The CDR3 spells CASSAGDLGQETQYF. The CDR3 DNA follows: TGCGCCAGCAGCGCCGGGGATCTGGGGCAAGAGACCCAGTACTTC.